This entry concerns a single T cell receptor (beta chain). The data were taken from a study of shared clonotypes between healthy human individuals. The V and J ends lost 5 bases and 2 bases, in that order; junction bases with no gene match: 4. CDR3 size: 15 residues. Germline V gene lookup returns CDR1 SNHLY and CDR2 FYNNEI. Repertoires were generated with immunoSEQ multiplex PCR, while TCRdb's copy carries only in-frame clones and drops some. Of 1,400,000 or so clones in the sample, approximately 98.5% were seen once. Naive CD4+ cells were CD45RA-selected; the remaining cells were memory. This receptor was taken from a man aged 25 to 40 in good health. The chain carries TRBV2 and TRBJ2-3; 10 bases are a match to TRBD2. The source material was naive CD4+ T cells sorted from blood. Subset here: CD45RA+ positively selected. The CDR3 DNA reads TGTGCCAGCAGTCGGCTAGCGGGAGCCACAGATACGCAGTATTTT. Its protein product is CASSRLAGATDTQYF.